This T cell receptor beta chain was sequenced for a study of naive and memory T cell subsets. Details on this clonotype: A much larger clone lies one base from this, so it may be a read error.

Trimming removed 1 base at V and 4 bases at J, with 3 bases between. This CDR3 is built from 12 residues. The germline V gene has CDR1 SGHAT and CDR2 FQNNGV. The beta constant-region primer was an equimolar mix of two oligonucleotides covering TRBC1 and TRBC2. The ligated cDNA underwent four PCR rounds using SP2 and nested alpha and beta constant-region primers. The cDNA 3' end received a ligated single-stranded oligonucleotide carrying the SP2 primer and a 12-nucleotide UMI. A single record per CDR3 protein comes from TCRdb applying MiXCR to the UMI-ligation and nested PCR reads. The sample consists of about 23,000 distinct CDR3 sequences, around 9% of them appearing once.

Sequenced input: central memory CD8+ T cells from blood. This TCR derives from a human donor in good health. The chain has TRBV11-2 and TRBJ2-3; D remains unclear. CDR3 in DNA: TGTGCCAGCAGCTTAGCCCCAGATACGCAGTATTTT. Its translation: CASSLAPDTQYF.